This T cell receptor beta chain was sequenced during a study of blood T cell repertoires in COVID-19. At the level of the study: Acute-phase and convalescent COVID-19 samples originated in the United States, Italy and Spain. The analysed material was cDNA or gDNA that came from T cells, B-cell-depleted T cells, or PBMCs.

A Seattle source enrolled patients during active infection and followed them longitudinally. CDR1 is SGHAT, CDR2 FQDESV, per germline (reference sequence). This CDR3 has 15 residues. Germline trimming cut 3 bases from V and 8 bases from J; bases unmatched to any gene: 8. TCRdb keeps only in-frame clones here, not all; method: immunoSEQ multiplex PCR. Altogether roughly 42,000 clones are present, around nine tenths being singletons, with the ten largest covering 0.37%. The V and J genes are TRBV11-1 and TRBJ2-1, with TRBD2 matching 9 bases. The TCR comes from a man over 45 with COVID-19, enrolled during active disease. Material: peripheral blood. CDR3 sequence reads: CASSLQGLAPYEQFF. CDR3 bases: TGTGCCAGCAGCTTGCAGGGACTAGCCCCCTATGAGCAGTTCTTC.